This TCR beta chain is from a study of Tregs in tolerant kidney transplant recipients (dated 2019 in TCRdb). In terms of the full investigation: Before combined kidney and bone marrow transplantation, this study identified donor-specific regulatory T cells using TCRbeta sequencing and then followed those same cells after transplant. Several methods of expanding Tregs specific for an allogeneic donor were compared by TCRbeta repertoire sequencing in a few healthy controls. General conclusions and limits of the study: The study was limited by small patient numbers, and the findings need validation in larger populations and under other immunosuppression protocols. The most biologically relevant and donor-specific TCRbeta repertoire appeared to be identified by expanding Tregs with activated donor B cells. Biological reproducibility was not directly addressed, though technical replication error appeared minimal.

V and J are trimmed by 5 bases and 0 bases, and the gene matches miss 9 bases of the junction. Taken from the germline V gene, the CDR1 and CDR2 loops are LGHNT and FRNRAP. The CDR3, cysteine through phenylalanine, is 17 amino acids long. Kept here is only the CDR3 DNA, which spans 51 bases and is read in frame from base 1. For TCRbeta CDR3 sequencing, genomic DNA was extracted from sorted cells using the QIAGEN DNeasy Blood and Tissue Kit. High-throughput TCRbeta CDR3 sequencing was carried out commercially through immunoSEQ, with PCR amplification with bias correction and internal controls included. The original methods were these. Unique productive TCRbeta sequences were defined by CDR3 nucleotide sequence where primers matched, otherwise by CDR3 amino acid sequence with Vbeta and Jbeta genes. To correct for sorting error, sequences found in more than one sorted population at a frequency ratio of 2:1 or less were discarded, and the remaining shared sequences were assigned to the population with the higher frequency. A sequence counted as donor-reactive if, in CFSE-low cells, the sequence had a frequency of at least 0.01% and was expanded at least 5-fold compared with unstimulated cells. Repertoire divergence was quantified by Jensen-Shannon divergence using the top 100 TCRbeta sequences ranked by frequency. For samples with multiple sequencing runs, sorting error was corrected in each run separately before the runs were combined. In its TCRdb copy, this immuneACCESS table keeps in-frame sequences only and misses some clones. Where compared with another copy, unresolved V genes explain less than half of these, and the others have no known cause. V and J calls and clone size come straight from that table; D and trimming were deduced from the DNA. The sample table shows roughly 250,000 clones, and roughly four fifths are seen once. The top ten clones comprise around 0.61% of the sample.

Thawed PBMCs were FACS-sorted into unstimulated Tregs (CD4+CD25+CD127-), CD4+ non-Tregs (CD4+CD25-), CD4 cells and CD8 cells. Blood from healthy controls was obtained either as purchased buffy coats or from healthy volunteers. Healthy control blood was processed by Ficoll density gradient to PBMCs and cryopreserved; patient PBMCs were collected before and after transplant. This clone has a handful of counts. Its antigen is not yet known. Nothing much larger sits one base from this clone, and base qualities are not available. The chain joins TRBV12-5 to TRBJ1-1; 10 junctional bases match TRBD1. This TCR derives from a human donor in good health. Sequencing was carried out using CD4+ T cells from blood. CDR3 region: CASGREGQGSMNTEAFF. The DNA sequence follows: TGTGCTAGTGGTCGGGAGGGACAGGGGTCAATGAACACTGAAGCTTTCTTT.